Below, one TCR beta chain is given with its context. The source of the sample is a study of cytomegalovirus exposure and HLA in healthy donors. PCR primers comprised 60 Vbeta and 13 Jbeta primers. Profiling relied on immunoSEQ multiplex PCR, and the TCRdb table lists in-frame clones only, not all of them. The sample yields 110,000 to 150,000 clones, approximately 84% seen once. This clonotype was sampled from a woman aged 55-70 years in good health and CMV-seropositive. The sample was PBMCs.

The DNA for the CDR3 is TGTGCCAGTAGTACCTCGGGACAGGGCTACGAGCAGTACTTC. Translated: CASSTSGQGYEQYF. The V call is TRBV19, the J call TRBJ2-7; 9 bases align to TRBD1. CDR3 size: 14 residues. CDR1 is LNHDA and CDR2 is SQIVND in the germline V gene (reference sequence). V dropped 4 bases and J dropped 3; count of bases not matched to a gene: 4.